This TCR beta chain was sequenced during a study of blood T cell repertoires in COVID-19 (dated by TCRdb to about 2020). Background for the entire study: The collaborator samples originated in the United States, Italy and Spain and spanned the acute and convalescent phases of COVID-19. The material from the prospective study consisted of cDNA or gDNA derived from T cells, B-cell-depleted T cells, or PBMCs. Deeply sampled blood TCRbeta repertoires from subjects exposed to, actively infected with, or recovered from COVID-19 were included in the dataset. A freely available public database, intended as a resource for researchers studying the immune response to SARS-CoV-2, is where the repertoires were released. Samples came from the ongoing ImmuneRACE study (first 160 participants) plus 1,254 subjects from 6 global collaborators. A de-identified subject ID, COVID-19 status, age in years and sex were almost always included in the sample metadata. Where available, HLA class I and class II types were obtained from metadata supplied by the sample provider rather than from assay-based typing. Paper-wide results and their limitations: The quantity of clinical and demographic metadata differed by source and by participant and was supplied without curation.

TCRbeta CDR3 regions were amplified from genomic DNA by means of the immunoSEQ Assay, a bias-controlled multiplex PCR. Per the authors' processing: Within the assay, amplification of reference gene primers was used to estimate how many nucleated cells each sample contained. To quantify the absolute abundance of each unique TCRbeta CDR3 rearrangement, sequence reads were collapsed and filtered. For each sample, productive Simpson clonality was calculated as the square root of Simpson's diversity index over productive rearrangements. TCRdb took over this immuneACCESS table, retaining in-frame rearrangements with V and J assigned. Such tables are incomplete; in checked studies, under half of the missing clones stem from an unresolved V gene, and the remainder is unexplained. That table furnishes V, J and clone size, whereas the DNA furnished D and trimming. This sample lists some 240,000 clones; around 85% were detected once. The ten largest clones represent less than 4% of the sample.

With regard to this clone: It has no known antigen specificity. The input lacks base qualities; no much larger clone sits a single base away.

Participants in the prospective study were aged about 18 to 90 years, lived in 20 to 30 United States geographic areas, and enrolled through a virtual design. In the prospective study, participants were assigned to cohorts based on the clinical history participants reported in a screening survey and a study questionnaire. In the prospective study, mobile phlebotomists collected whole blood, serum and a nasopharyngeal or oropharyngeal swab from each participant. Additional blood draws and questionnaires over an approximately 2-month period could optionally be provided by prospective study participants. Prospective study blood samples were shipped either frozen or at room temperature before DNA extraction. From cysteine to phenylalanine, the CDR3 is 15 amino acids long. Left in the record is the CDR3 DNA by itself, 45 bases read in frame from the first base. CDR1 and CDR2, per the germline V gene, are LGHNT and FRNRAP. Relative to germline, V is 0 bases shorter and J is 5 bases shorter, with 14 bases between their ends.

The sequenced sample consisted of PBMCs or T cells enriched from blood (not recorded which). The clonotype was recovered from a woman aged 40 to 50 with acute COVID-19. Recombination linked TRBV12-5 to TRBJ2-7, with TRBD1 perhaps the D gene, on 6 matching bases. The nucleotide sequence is TGTGCTAGTGGTTTGGTACGGGGATCAGGGGACGAGCAGTACTTC. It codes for CASGLVRGSGDEQYF.